This T cell receptor (beta chain) was identified in a study of cytomegalovirus exposure and HLA in healthy donors. Trimming shortened V by 0 bases and J by 5 bases, and 10 bases separated the two germline ends. The CDR3 sequence is 14 residues long. The germline CDR1 and CDR2 sequences are SEHNR and FQNEAQ (reference sequence). Libraries were prepared by immunoSEQ multiplex PCR; TCRdb keeps only in-frame clonotypes and omits some of them. In the table there are over 200,000 clones, 83% of which are singletons. The receptor comes from a woman under 30 in good health and CMV-seronegative. The chain has TRBV7-9 and TRBJ2-5; D is uncertain. The specimen was PBMCs. The CDR3 is CASSLAVIRETQYF. Here the CDR3 DNA reads TGTGCCAGCAGCTTAGCGGTAATTCGCGAGACCCAGTACTTC.